The rows below give T cell receptor beta chains drawn from one sample of a study of cytomegalovirus exposure and HLA in healthy donors. Data came from immunoSEQ multiplex PCR; TCRdb stores just in-frame clones and leaves some out. In the table there are 100,000 to 150,000 clones, about 80% of which are singletons. Input material: PBMCs. These receptor sequences come from a man between 25 and 39 years old in good health and CMV-seropositive. Both conserved end residues are part of each CDR3. Rows give clone size only sometimes, using once, few, many, or a class for an expanded clone.

j_call v_call cdr3_length clone_size cdr3_aa
TRBJ1-1 TRBV19 15 . CASSILQGKSLGAFF
TRBJ2-2 TRBV4-2 15 . CASLPGGSNTGELFF
TRBJ1-5 TRBV2 17 . CASSVGQGPFSNQPQHF
TRBJ2-7 TRBV29-1 13 . CSVGQGSGGEQYF
TRBJ2-7 TRBV6-1 14 . CASTQGGRGVEQYF
TRBJ1-2 TRBV6-5 13 . CASRTGRSYGYTF
TRBJ2-7 TRBV27 14 . CASSLNRYSYEQYF
TRBJ2-7 TRBV6-6 14 . CASSYRAGTYEQYF
TRBJ1-4 TRBV6-5 13 . CASSDRYGEKLFF
TRBJ1-6 TRBV5-1 16 . CASSLAGISYNSPLHF
TRBJ2-4 TRBV18 14 . CASSPAVAKNIQYF
TRBJ2-7 TRBV11-2 13 . CASSLETGYEQYF
TRBJ2-5 TRBV7-6 19 . CASSLLHKASGGWQETQYF
TRBJ1-3 TRBV6-1 10 . CALLGNTIYF
TRBJ2-7 TRBV10-3 12 . CAIRGQGGEQYF
TRBJ1-5 TRBV5-1 13 . CASSAAVNQPQHF
TRBJ2-7 TRBV5-1 14 . CASSTRQGAYEQYF
TRBJ2-7 TRBV28 13 . CASSLQGAGEQYF
TRBJ1-6 TRBV19 15 . CASSPRTGGDSPLHF
TRBJ2-1 TRBV5-1 14 . CASVDGSSYNEQFF
TRBJ1-1 TRBV28 12 . CASRDRGTEAFF
TRBJ2-5 TRBV10-1 16 . CASRRAGQTNQETQYF
TRBJ1-2 TRBV2 14 . CASREGLRNYGYTF
TRBJ1-5 TRBV30 13 . CAWSRDSSQPQHF
TRBJ1-1 TRBV10-3 13 few CAVRDSSRTEAFF
TRBJ1-1 TRBV6-5 16 . CASSYSVKQGLTEAFF
TRBJ2-1 TRBV2 11 . CAKGLNNEQFF
TRBJ2-4 TRBV27 15 . CASSPGTGTKNIQYF
TRBJ2-7 TRBV2 15 . CASSEIGGRSWEQYF
TRBJ2-7 TRBV4-1 17 . CASSLREQGTFSYEQYF
TRBJ2-7 TRBV10-3 13 . CATRGDGSYEQYF
TRBJ2-5 TRBV30 15 . CAWSEPGPAGETQYF
TRBJ2-5 TRBV6-1 15 . CASRLTSGGYETQYF